This T cell receptor (beta chain) originates from a study of neurological immune-mediated disorders. Germline V gives CDR1 DFQATT, CDR2 SNEGSKA (reference sequence). The CDR3 has 12 amino acids. In the case of this clonotype: At one boundary the junction diverges from the germline segment, which might be a read error.

From the 5' RACE reads, TCRdb called clonotypes with MiXCR, one entry per CDR3 protein. The sample carries roughly 100,000 distinct CDR3 sequences, around 3.6% recorded once. Sequencing was carried out using PBMCs. This sequence was found in a woman aged 45-65 years with multiple sclerosis. The chain recombines TRBV20-1 with TRBJ1-3, with TRBD1 as a possible D gene (5 bases). For the CDR3, the DNA is TGCAGTGCCAAGAGGCCGGACACGAATATCAATTTT. Residues: CSAKRPDTNINF.